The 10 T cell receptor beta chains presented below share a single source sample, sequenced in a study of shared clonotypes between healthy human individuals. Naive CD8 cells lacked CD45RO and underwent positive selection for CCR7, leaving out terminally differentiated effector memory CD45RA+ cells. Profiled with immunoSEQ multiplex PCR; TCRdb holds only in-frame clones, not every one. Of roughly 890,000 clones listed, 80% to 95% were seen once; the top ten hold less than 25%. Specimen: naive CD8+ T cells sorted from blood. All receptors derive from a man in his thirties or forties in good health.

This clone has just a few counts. CDR3 protein: CASSLSKESPFF. Written as DNA, the CDR3 is TGTGCCAGCAGTTTATCAAAGGAGTCCCCGTTCTTC. The chain recombines TRBV27 with TRBJ2-1, with no clear D. Trimming removed 0 bases at V and 15 bases at J, with 12 bases between. There are 12 residues in the CDR3. Germline-derived CDR1 and CDR2 are MNHEY and SMNVEV (reference sequence).

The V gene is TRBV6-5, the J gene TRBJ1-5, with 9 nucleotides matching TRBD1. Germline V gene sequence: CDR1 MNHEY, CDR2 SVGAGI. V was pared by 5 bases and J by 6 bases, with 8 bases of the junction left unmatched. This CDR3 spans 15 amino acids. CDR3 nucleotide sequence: TGTGCCAGCAGTAAACTGACAGGGGGTTTTCAGCCCCAGCATTTT. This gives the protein CASSKLTGGFQPQHF.

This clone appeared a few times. The CDR3 region is CASSQTTEHSNQPQHF. CDR3 coding DNA: TGTGCCAGCAGTCAAACGACCGAGCATAGCAATCAGCCCCAGCATTTT. This chain connects TRBV6-4 to TRBJ1-5; D ambiguous. Looked up from germline, CDR1 is MRHNA and CDR2 is SNTAGT. V gave up 5 bases and J gave up 0 bases, with 14 bases separating them. The CDR3 spans 16 residues.

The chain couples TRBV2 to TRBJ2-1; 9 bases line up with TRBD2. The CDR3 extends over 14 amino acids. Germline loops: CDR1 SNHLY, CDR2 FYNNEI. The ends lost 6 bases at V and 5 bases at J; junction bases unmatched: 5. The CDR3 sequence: CASRPAGGHNEQFF. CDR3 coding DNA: TGTGCCAGCAGGCCAGCGGGGGGCCACAATGAGCAGTTCTTC.

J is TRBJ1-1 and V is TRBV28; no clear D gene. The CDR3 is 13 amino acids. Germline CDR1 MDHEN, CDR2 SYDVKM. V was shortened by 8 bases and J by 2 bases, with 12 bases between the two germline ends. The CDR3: CASVPGRNTEAFF. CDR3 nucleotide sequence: TGTGCCAGCGTCCCGGGGAGAAACACTGAAGCTTTCTTT. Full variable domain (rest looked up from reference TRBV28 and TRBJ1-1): DVKVTQSSRYLVKRTGEKVFLECVQDMDHENMFWYRQDPGLGLRLIYFSYDVKMKEKGDIPEGYSVSREKKERFSLILESASTNQTSMYLCASVPGRNTEAFFGQGTRLTVV.

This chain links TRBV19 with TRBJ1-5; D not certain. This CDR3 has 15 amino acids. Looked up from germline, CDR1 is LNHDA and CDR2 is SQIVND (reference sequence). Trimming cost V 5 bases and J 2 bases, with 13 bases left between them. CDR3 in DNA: TGTGCCAGTAGTCCTTTGTTGGGCGGCAATCAGCCCCAGCATTTT. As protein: CASSPLLGGNQPQHF.

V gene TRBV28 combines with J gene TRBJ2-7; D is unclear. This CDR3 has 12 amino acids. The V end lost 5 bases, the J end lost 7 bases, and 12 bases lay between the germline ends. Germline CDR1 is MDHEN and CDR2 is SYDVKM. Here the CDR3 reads CASSVGRGEQYF. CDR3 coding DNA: TGTGCCAGCAGTGTAGGCCGTGGGGAGCAGTACTTC.

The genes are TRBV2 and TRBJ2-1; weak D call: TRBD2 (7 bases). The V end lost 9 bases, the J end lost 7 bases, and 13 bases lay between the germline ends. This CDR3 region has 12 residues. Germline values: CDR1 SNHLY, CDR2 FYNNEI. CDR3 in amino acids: CARTGGPNEQFF. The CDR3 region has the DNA TGTGCCAGGACGGGGGGCCCTAATGAGCAGTTCTTC.

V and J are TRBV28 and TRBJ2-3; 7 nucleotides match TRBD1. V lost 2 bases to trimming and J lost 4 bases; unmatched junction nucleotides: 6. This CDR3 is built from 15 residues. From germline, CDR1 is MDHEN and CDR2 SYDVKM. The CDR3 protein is CASSLGQGVPDTQYF. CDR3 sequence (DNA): TGTGCCAGCAGTTTAGGGCAGGGGGTCCCAGATACGCAGTATTTT.

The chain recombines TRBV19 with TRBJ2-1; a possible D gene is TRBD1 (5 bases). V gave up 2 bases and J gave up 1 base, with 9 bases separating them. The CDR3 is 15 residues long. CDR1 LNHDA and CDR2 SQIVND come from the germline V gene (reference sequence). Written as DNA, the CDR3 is TGTGCCAGTAGTATATCACAGGTTTCCTACAATGAGCAGTTCTTC. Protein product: CASSISQVSYNEQFF.